This T cell receptor (beta chain) was obtained from a study of blood T cell repertoires in COVID-19. Looking at the study overall: Samples came from the United States, Italy and Spain, spanning acute and convalescent COVID-19.

From germline, CDR1 is MDHEN and CDR2 SYDVKM. The ends were cut back, 2 bases at V and 7 bases at J, with 9 bases in the middle. The CDR3 runs to 14 residues. Clones were read by immunoSEQ multiplex PCR, and TCRdb kept only the in-frame ones, dropping some. The top ten hold approximately 2% of the sample, which has a few hundred thousand clones, roughly nine tenths seen once. Patients from Seattle were sampled longitudinally, starting during active infection. The chain is built from TRBV28 and TRBJ1-6; the D is unclear. The sample consisted of peripheral blood. The clonotype was recovered from a woman aged 30 to 39 with COVID-19, enrolled during active disease. CDR3 loop: CASSLVRENSPLHF. CDR3 nucleotide sequence: TGTGCCAGCAGTTTAGTGAGGGAAAATTCACCCCTCCACTTT.